This is a list of T cell receptor beta chains from one sample in a study of blood T cell repertoires in COVID-19. TCRdb's table, derived via immunoSEQ multiplex PCR, lists solely in-frame clones and lacks some. The sample consists of more than 150,000 clones, over 75% of them appearing once. Input material: PBMCs or T cells enriched from blood (not recorded which). The receptor set was obtained from a man in his forties or fifties who had recovered from COVID-19. Each CDR3 is given with its conserved first and last residue. A D gene is named only where the DNA matches it firmly. Where a row states a size, it is once, few, many or the class of an expanded clone; other rows omit it.

size: NA; J: TRBJ2-4; V: TRBV6-2/TRBV6-3; D: TRBD2; DNA: TGTGCCAGCAGTCACGGAGGTTTCGGGGGGGGCTCCGCCAAAAACATTCAGTACTTC; CDR3: CASSHGGFGGGSAKNIQYF
size: NA; J: TRBJ1-2; V: TRBV28; D: TRBD1; DNA: TGTGCCAGCAGTTCCCGGGCAGACAGGGGCCACTATGGCTACACCTTC; CDR3: CASSSRADRGHYGYTF
size: NA; J: TRBJ2-1; V: TRBV5-4; D: NA; DNA: TGTGCCAGCAGCTCACCCCGGGCCAGGGACTACAATGAGCAGTTCTTC; CDR3: CASSSPRARDYNEQFF
size: NA; J: TRBJ1-2; V: TRBV3-1/TRBV3-2; D: TRBD1; DNA: TGTGCCAGCAGCCAAGCCCCAAGGACAGGGGGTGGCTACACCTTC; CDR3: CASSQAPRTGGGYTF
size: NA; J: TRBJ2-3; V: TRBV20-1; D: TRBD2; DNA: TGCAGTGCTAGTGGGGCTAGCGGGGGCCGGGATACGCAGTATTTT; CDR3: CSASGASGGRDTQYF
size: NA; J: TRBJ1-5; V: TRBV2; D: NA; DNA: TGTGCCAGCAGGGAACCGGGCTTACAGGGTTCGGGGTATAGCAATCAGCCCCAGCATTTT; CDR3: CASREPGLQGSGYSNQPQHF
size: once; J: TRBJ2-1; V: TRBV20-1; D: NA; DNA: TGCAGTGCTAGACCTCGGGATGAGCAGTTCTTC; CDR3: CSARPRDEQFF
size: NA; J: TRBJ2-1; V: TRBV13; D: TRBD2; DNA: TGTGCCAGCTCCCGGACTAGCGGGAGAAATGAGCAGTTCTTC; CDR3: CASSRTSGRNEQFF
size: NA; J: TRBJ1-5; V: TRBV27; D: NA; DNA: TGTGCCAGCAGGGCCCTAAGCAGGGGAGGCAATCAGCCCCAGCATTTT; CDR3: CASRALSRGGNQPQHF
size: NA; J: TRBJ2-7; V: TRBV21-1; D: NA; DNA: TGTGCCAGCAGCAAAGCTAAATGGGGGACTTCCACCTACGAGCAGTACTTC; CDR3: CASSKAKWGTSTYEQYF
size: NA; J: TRBJ2-2; V: TRBV5-1; D: TRBD1; DNA: TGCGCCAGCAGCTTGAAGTTGGGGACAGGGGCCCGGTTAGACACCGGGGAGCTGTTTTTT; CDR3: CASSLKLGTGARLDTGELFF
size: NA; J: TRBJ1-2; V: TRBV3-1/TRBV3-2; D: NA; DNA: TGTGCCAGCAGCCAGACATTGGGCTCTAACTATGGCTACACCTTC; CDR3: CASSQTLGSNYGYTF
size: once; J: TRBJ2-3; V: TRBV3-1/TRBV3-2; D: TRBD2; DNA: TGTGCCAGCAGCCGGTGGCTAGCGGGTAGCACAGATACGCAGTATTTT; CDR3: CASSRWLAGSTDTQYF
size: NA; J: TRBJ1-1; V: TRBV5-1; D: NA; DNA: TGCGCCAGCAGCGAAGCGGACGAAGCTTTCTTT; CDR3: CASSEADEAFF
size: NA; J: TRBJ2-7; V: TRBV29-1; D: NA; DNA: TGCAGCGTTGTTATCCCAGGACTAACCTACGAGCAGTACTTC; CDR3: CSVVIPGLTYEQYF
size: NA; J: TRBJ2-5; V: TRBV28; D: TRBD1; DNA: TGTGCCAGCAGTCTCAGGACAGGGGGAGTCCAAGAGACCCAGTACTTC; CDR3: CASSLRTGGVQETQYF
size: once; J: TRBJ1-6; V: TRBV6-6; D: TRBD1; DNA: TGTGCCAGCGTCACTACCAGGGGGGTCCTCCACTTT; CDR3: CASVTTRGVLHF
size: NA; J: TRBJ1-5; V: TRBV19; D: NA; DNA: TGTGCCAGTAGTATAGGACACCCGCCCCAGCATTTT; CDR3: CASSIGHPPQHF
size: NA; J: TRBJ1-2; V: TRBV5-6; D: NA; DNA: TGTGCCAGCAGCTTGGCCGAGGGAGGCTACACCTTC; CDR3: CASSLAEGGYTF
size: NA; J: TRBJ2-7; V: TRBV2; D: TRBD1; DNA: TGTGCCAGGTCCGGGACAGTGCCCGACGAGCAGTACTTC; CDR3: CARSGTVPDEQYF
size: NA; J: TRBJ2-2; V: TRBV5-4; D: NA; DNA: TGTGCCAGCAGCTTGGTAGGGGCTTACACCGGGGAGCTGTTTTTT; CDR3: CASSLVGAYTGELFF
size: NA; J: TRBJ1-1; V: TRBV10-3; D: TRBD1; DNA: TGTGCCATCAGAAGACAGGGGACCACTGAAGCTTTCTTT; CDR3: CAIRRQGTTEAFF